Following are 9 T cell receptor beta chains from one sample sequenced in a study of blood T cell repertoires in COVID-19 (dated by TCRdb to about 2020). Library generation was performed with the immunoSEQ multiplex PCR assay. The table comes from immuneACCESS by way of TCRdb, which keeps in-frame sequences with V and J called. Part of the clones is missing from these tables; in studies checked, under half for an unresolved V gene and the rest for unknown reasons. Recorded for this sample are around 100,000 clones; 80% to 85% of them occurred a single time. Of the sample, 0.8% to 0.9% falls within the top ten clones. Sequencing was done on a sample of peripheral blood. The receptors originated from a woman in her 70s with acute or convalescent COVID-19.

This clone has a handful of counts. The chain has TRBV6-1 and TRBJ1-6; D gene uncertain. V lost 3 bases and J 4 bases, leaving 4 bases between the germline ends. The CDR3 sequence is 13 residues long. The germline CDR1 and CDR2 sequences are MNHNS and SASEGT. The CDR3 loop is CASSDRYNSPLHF. CDR3 DNA sequence: TGTGCCAGCAGTGACAGGTATAATTCACCCCTCCACTTT.

This chain joins TRBV30 and TRBJ2-7, with 8 positions matching TRBD1. With 5 bases clipped from V and 4 bases from J, the junction kept 7 bases outside the gene matches. CDR3 length: 13 residues. Germline V gene lookup returns CDR1 GTSNPN and CDR2 SVGIG (reference sequence). CDR3 nucleotide sequence: TGTGCCTGGGAAACGGGACAGGCGTACGAGCAGTACTTC. Its translation: CAWETGQAYEQYF.

V usage is TRBV5-1 and J usage is TRBJ2-3, with 7 bases that match TRBD1. The CDR3 has 15 amino acids. CDR1 and CDR2 from the germline V gene are SGHRS and YFSETQ. Trimming at V came to 4 bases and at J to 2 bases, leaving 7 bases not matched to a gene. The CDR3 DNA is TGCGCCAGCAGCCGGGACAGTCCTCTCACAGATACGCAGTATTTT. Its translation: CASSRDSPLTDTQYF.

This rearrangement joins TRBV5-6 to TRBJ2-5; 11 nucleotides match TRBD2. CDR1 is SGHDT and CDR2 is YYEEEE in the germline V gene. This CDR3 spans 15 amino acids. V was clipped by 0 bases and J by 2 bases; unmatched bases: 0. CDR3 loop: CASSLGLAGQETQYF. The DNA for the CDR3 is TGTGCCAGCAGCTTGGGACTAGCGGGGCAAGAGACCCAGTACTTC.

Only one count was recorded for this clone. The chain uses TRBV18 and TRBJ2-7, with 7 bases fitting TRBD1. CDR1 and CDR2 (germline): KGHSH, LQKENI. This CDR3 comprises 16 residues. The V and J ends lost 3 bases and 0 bases, in that order; junction bases with no gene match: 8. In DNA form, the CDR3 reads TGTGCCAGCTCACCTCCCAAAGGGACAGTCTCCTACGAGCAGTACTTC. It encodes CASSPPKGTVSYEQYF.

The chain recombines TRBV25-1 with TRBJ2-1; D may be TRBD1 (7 bases). The V gene lost 2 bases and the J gene lost 2 bases, with 10 bases spanning the gap. Germline assignment: CDR1 MGHDK and CDR2 SYGVNS. The CDR3 is 15 residues long. CDR3 amino acids: CASSEAGGPYNEQFF. Written as DNA, the CDR3 is TGTGCCAGCAGTGAAGCAGGGGGGCCCTACAATGAGCAGTTCTTC.

The V call is TRBV5-1, the J call TRBJ2-3; TRBD1 matches at 7 bases. CDR3 length: 18 residues. V shed 0 bases, J shed 5 bases, and the junction held 15 bases outside the gene matches. Germline CDR1 SGHRS, CDR2 YFSETQ. In DNA, the CDR3 is TGCGCCAGCAGCTTGGGCCAAATCAACAGGGGCCACAAAGATACGCAGTATTTT. As protein: CASSLGQINRGHKDTQYF.

The genes are TRBV6-5 and TRBJ1-6; D is ambiguous. Trimming took 8 bases from V and 4 from J, leaving 9 bases between them. This CDR3 contains 13 residues. Germline V gene sequence: CDR1 MNHEY, CDR2 SVGAGI. The CDR3 protein is CASVTAYNSPLHF. In nucleotides, the CDR3 is TGTGCCAGCGTCACAGCTTATAATTCACCCCTCCACTTT.

The chain joins TRBV5-8 to TRBJ2-1; D unclear. This CDR3 is 17 amino acids long. Trimming took off 0 bases at V and 0 bases at J, with 13 bases between the two ends. Germline CDR1 is SGHTS and CDR2 is YDEGEE. In DNA form, the CDR3 reads TGTGCCAGCAGCTTGGGCAGAACACCTTACTCCTACAATGAGCAGTTCTTC. It translates to CASSLGRTPYSYNEQFF.